This paragraph covers one T cell receptor (beta chain) sequence. Within the sample, other DNA sequences also encode this same CDR3. The data were produced by immunoSEQ multiplex PCR, yet TCRdb's version contains in-frame clones alone and is incomplete. The data show 90,000 to 100,000 clones, less than 96% seen once. This record comes from a study of technical replicates of blood from several donors. The CDR3 extends over 13 amino acids. CDR1 and CDR2 from the germline V gene are MNHEY and SVGAGI. Trimming took off 4 bases at V and 6 bases at J, with 10 bases between the two ends. The sequencing input was T cells isolated from PBMCs. The source of this sequence is a human donor in good health. The V call is TRBV6-5, the J call TRBJ1-5; perhaps TRBD1 as D (5 bases). CDR3 sequence (DNA): TGTGCCAGCAGTTCTACAGGTTCTCAGCCCCAGCATTTT. It specifies CASSSTGSQPQHF.